Listed below are T cell receptor beta chains from one sample, sequenced in a study of blood T cell repertoires in COVID-19. TCRdb's table, derived via immunoSEQ multiplex PCR, lists solely in-frame clones and lacks some. The table lists 150,000 or so clones, about four fifths of them singletons. Material: PBMCs or T cells enriched from blood (not recorded which). Receptors were obtained from a man aged 45-65 years who had recovered from COVID-19. The CDR3 runs from the conserved cysteine through the conserved F or W. The D gene is left open where the match is weak. Clone size appears in some rows only: once, few, many, or a class for an expanded clone.

j_call v_call clone_size d_call cdr3_aa cdr3_nt
TRBJ1-2 TRBV2 - TRBD1 CASSEGTGLWGYGYTF TGTGCCAGCAGTGAGGGGACAGGCCTATGGGGCTATGGCTACACCTTC
TRBJ1-2 TRBV6-5 - TRBD1 CASSSTGEGYTF TGTGCCAGCAGCTCGACAGGGGAAGGCTACACCTTC
TRBJ2-3 TRBV10-3 - TRBD1 CATWDRDITDTQYF TGTGCCACATGGGACAGGGATATCACAGATACGCAGTATTTT
TRBJ1-1 TRBV30 - - CAWGDAQTGNTEAFF TGTGCCTGGGGTGACGCTCAAACAGGTAACACTGAAGCTTTCTTT
TRBJ2-7 TRBV3-1/TRBV3-2 - - CASSQGASTYEQYF TGTGCCAGCAGCCAAGGGGCCAGTACCTACGAGCAGTACTTC
TRBJ2-7 TRBV4-3 - - CASSQQGLGSGYEQYF TGCGCCAGCAGCCAACAAGGACTGGGTTCTGGATACGAGCAGTACTTC
TRBJ2-7 TRBV25-1 once - CASGEGAYEQYF TGTGCCAGCGGCGAGGGGGCCTACGAGCAGTACTTC
TRBJ1-2 TRBV9 - TRBD1 CASSSRETGGYGYTF TGTGCCAGCAGCTCCCGAGAGACAGGGGGCTATGGCTACACCTTC
TRBJ2-1 TRBV7-2 - TRBD1 CASSLADRGSYNEQFF TGTGCCAGCAGCTTAGCCGACAGGGGTTCCTACAATGAGCAGTTCTTC
TRBJ1-1 TRBV3-1/TRBV3-2 - TRBD1 CASSTQGVTEAFF TGTGCCAGCAGCACTCAGGGGGTGACTGAAGCTTTCTTT
TRBJ1-1 TRBV27 few - CASSLLGGTEAFF TGTGCCAGCAGTTTATTGGGGGGGACTGAAGCTTTCTTT
TRBJ1-1 TRBV7-2 - TRBD1 CASSLEGQGISTEAFF TGTGCCAGCAGCTTAGAAGGACAGGGTATTTCGACTGAAGCTTTCTTT
TRBJ1-6 TRBV30 - - CAWSVQRVGSPLHF TGTGCCTGGAGTGTACAGAGGGTGGGATCACCCCTCCACTTT
TRBJ2-3 TRBV10-3 - TRBD2 CAISPLAAASTDTQYF TGTGCCATCAGTCCTCTAGCGGCTGCTAGCACAGATACGCAGTATTTT
TRBJ1-2 TRBV19 - - CASSPGYRAIYGYTF TGTGCCAGTAGTCCCGGTTACAGGGCTATCTATGGCTACACCTTC
TRBJ1-5 TRBV5-1 - - CASSLEGTFGNQPQHF TGCGCCAGCAGCTTGGAGGGGACATTCGGCAATCAGCCCCAGCATTTT
TRBJ1-4 TRBV7-9 - TRBD1 CASSWGDREVEKLFF TGTGCCAGCAGCTGGGGAGACAGGGAAGTTGAAAAACTGTTTTTT
TRBJ1-2 TRBV27 - TRBD1 CASSSNRDRLISYTF TGTGCCAGCAGTTCCAACCGGGACAGGTTAATATCCTACACCTTC
TRBJ1-2 TRBV3-1/TRBV3-2 - - CASADSRGWDYTF TGTGCCAGCGCCGATTCTAGGGGCTGGGACTACACCTTC